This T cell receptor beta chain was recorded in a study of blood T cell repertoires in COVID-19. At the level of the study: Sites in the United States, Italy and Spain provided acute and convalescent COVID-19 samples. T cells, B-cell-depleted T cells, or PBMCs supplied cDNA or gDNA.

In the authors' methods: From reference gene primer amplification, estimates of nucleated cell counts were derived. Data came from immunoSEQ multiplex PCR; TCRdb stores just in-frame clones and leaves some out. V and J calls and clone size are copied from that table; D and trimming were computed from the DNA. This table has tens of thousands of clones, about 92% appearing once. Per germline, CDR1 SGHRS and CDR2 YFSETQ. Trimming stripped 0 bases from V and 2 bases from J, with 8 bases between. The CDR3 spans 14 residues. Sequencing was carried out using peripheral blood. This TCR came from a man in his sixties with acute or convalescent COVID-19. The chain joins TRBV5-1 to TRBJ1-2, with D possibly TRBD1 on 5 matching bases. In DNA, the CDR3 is TGCGCCAGCAGCTTGGAGGGGCAAAACTATGGCTACACCTTC. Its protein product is CASSLEGQNYGYTF.